These T cell receptor beta chains were read from a single sample in a study of response to subunit inactivated influenza vaccine. Using its own MiXCR run on the RT-PCR reads, TCRdb lists one record per CDR3 protein. The data show 800,000 or so distinct CDR3 sequences, 21% seen once. This specimen consisted of PBMCs from blood, obtained 4 to 6 days after vaccination. These receptor sequences come from a man aged 45-65 years who received an inactivated influenza vaccine. CDR3s include the opening cysteine and the closing phenylalanine or tryptophan. The order of the fields is D gene, J gene, clone size, V gene, CDR3 DNA, CDR3 protein. D genes are given only for firm matches. For some rows the clone size is stated as once, few or many, or as a class when expanded; others skip it.

d_call: TRBD2
j_call: TRBJ2-7
clone_size: few
v_call: TRBV7-2
cdr3_nt: TGTGCCAGCAGCCTAAAGCGGGACGGGGGCTACGAGCAGTACTTC
cdr3_aa: CASSLKRDGGYEQYF

d_call: .
j_call: TRBJ2-7
clone_size: .
v_call: TRBV6-1
cdr3_nt: TGTGCCAGCAGCCTACGGCTGGGGGGAGGTGGGGCTTACGAGCAGTACTTC
cdr3_aa: CASSLRLGGGGAYEQYF

d_call: TRBD2
j_call: TRBJ2-7
clone_size: few
v_call: TRBV25-1
cdr3_nt: TGTGCCAGCGGGGAAAGCGGGGGGGCCATCTACGAGCAGTACTTC
cdr3_aa: CASGESGGAIYEQYF

d_call: .
j_call: TRBJ2-2
clone_size: many
v_call: TRBV10-3
cdr3_nt: TGTGCCATCAGTGGAGGAGGGAACACCGGGGAGCTGTTTTTT
cdr3_aa: CAISGGGNTGELFF

d_call: .
j_call: TRBJ2-7
clone_size: .
v_call: TRBV7-2
cdr3_nt: TGTGCCAGCAGCTTGGACCAATCGAGGCAGTACTTC
cdr3_aa: CASSLDQSRQYF

d_call: .
j_call: TRBJ1-5
clone_size: many
v_call: TRBV3-1
cdr3_nt: TGTGCCAGCAGCCAAGATGGGGCAGTAAAGCAGCCCCAGCATTTT
cdr3_aa: CASSQDGAVKQPQHF

d_call: .
j_call: TRBJ2-7
clone_size: few
v_call: TRBV5-1
cdr3_nt: TGCGCCAGCAGCTTGCTGAGGGGGGCCGCCTACGAGCAGTACTTC
cdr3_aa: CASSLLRGAAYEQYF

d_call: TRBD1
j_call: TRBJ1-4
clone_size: many
v_call: TRBV5-1
cdr3_nt: TGCGCCAGCAGCTTGGTATACCGCGGGACAGAGAATGAAAAACTGTTTTTT
cdr3_aa: CASSLVYRGTENEKLFF

d_call: .
j_call: TRBJ1-6
clone_size: .
v_call: TRBV30
cdr3_nt: TGTGCCTCCGCTGGCTCCTATAATTCACCCCTCCACTTT
cdr3_aa: CASAGSYNSPLHF

d_call: TRBD1
j_call: TRBJ2-7
clone_size: few
v_call: TRBV7-2
cdr3_nt: TGTGCCAGCTCCATAGACAGGGGGCACAACGAGCAGTACTTC
cdr3_aa: CASSIDRGHNEQYF

d_call: TRBD2
j_call: TRBJ2-5
clone_size: .
v_call: TRBV4-1
cdr3_nt: TGCGCCAGCAGCCAGCCGCTAGCGGGAGGGCGGGAGACCCAGTACTTC
cdr3_aa: CASSQPLAGGRETQYF

d_call: .
j_call: TRBJ2-7
clone_size: .
v_call: TRBV21-1
cdr3_nt: TGTGCCAGCAGCAAAGAGCGCACAGAAATAATTTCCTACGAGCAGTACTTC
cdr3_aa: CASSKERTEIISYEQYF

d_call: TRBD1
j_call: TRBJ1-5
clone_size: .
v_call: TRBV12-3/TRBV12-4
cdr3_nt: TGTGCCAGCAGTTTCCGGACAGGTCAGCCCCAGCATTTT
cdr3_aa: CASSFRTGQPQHF

d_call: .
j_call: TRBJ1-2
clone_size: .
v_call: TRBV6-5
cdr3_nt: TGTGCCACCACGTCTAACTATGGCTACACCTTC
cdr3_aa: CATTSNYGYTF